A selection of T cell receptor beta chains follows, all from one sample in a study of blood T cells in healthy people across ages. MiXCR was run by TCRdb on the 5' RACE reads, yielding one entry per CDR3 protein. The table includes some 900,000 distinct CDR3 sequences, under 50% detected once. The sequenced sample was blood. Every receptor here comes from a man younger than 45 in good health. CDR3s include the opening cysteine and the closing phenylalanine or tryptophan.

v_call	j_call	cdr3_aa
TRBV7-2	TRBJ1-1	CASSPQGRRTEAFF
TRBV6-2/TRBV6-3	TRBJ2-4	CASSLLKDGAKNIQYF
TRBV5-1	TRBJ2-3	CASSPPGTAGGDTQYF
TRBV11-3	TRBJ2-1	CASSSAGGPANEQFF
TRBV28	TRBJ2-5	CASSPGYATQYF
TRBV7-9	TRBJ2-2	CASSLTGNTGELFF
TRBV7-2	TRBJ1-6	CASSILGQGESPLHF
TRBV3-1	TRBJ2-4	CASSQERIGMGNKNIQYF
TRBV25-1	TRBJ2-4	CASSEASGAKNIQYF
TRBV15	TRBJ2-3	CATSRDGTEADTQYF
TRBV7-2	TRBJ1-6	CASSSTGQVHSPLHF
TRBV4-1	TRBJ2-3	CAGSQDGTSVDTQYF
TRBV6-6	TRBJ2-1	CASSFGTSGRDEQFF
TRBV20-1	TRBJ2-2	CSARRLVTGELFF
TRBV6-2/TRBV6-3	TRBJ2-2	CASSPRRSVSNTGELFF